These 29 T cell receptor beta chains share one sample of origin, sequenced in a study of neurological immune-mediated disorders (dated by TCRdb to between 2018 and 2021). Libraries came from 5' RACE. Sequenced on an Illumina HiSeq 2500. In TCRdb, the public reads were trimmed at Q25 with fastp and aligned with MiXCR, with productive beta chains retained. Under each unique CDR3 protein, matching rows form one entry showing the most common genes and DNA. The sample table contains tens of thousands of distinct CDR3 sequences; only one count was recorded for roughly 3.2% of them. The ten biggest clones cover about 3.5% of the sample. Sequenced material: PBMCs. The receptors derive from a man in his forties with multiple sclerosis.

This clonotype was seen many times. This chain links TRBV20-1 with TRBJ2-1; 14 positions match TRBD2. CDR3 length equals 17 residues. Germline CDR1 and CDR2: DFQATT and SNEGSKA (reference sequence). The trim removed 5 bases at V and 8 bases at J, leaving 14 bases unmatched. DNA of the CDR3: TGCAGTGCTTCGGGACTAGCGGGAGTCCGGGATACCGATGAGCAGTTCTTC. Translated, it gives CSASGLAGVRDTDEQFF.

At least ten counts were recorded for this clonotype. V gene TRBV5-6 combines with J gene TRBJ1-1; D is uncertain. Trimming removed 2 bases at V and 4 bases at J, with 15 bases between. Germline CDR1 is SGHDT and CDR2 is YYEEEE. The CDR3 length is 15 residues. This chain's CDR3 is CASSLTTGYSTEAFF. The DNA of the CDR3 is TGTGCCAGCAGCTTAACAACCGGGTATAGCACTGAAGCTTTCTTT. The whole variable domain, filled in from reference TRBV5-6 and TRBJ1-1, reads DAGVTQSPTHLIKTRGQQVTLRCSPKSGHDTVSWYQQALGQGPQFIFQYYEEEERQRGNFPDRFSGHQFPNYSSELNVNALLLGDSALYLCASSLTTGYSTEAFFGQGTRLTVV.

This clonotype came up many times. The chain has TRBV29-1 and TRBJ2-3, with D possibly TRBD2 on 7 matching bases. Germline V CDR1 and CDR2: SQVTM, ANQGSEA. CDR3 length: 16 residues. V gave up 0 bases and J gave up 1 base, with 14 bases separating them. For the CDR3, the DNA is TGCAGCGTTGAAGATCGATACGGGGGGCGCACAGATACGCAGTATTTT. Its protein product is CSVEDRYGGRTDTQYF.

This clonotype appeared many times. The V gene is TRBV20-1, the J gene TRBJ2-4, with D possibly TRBD1 on 7 matching bases. V was pared by 2 bases and J by 1 base, with 9 bases between. Germline V gene data show CDR1 as DFQATT and CDR2 as SNEGSKA (reference sequence). CDR3 size: 14 residues. The CDR3 protein is CSARPGGAKNIQYF. The CDR3 DNA is TGCAGTGCTAGACCAGGGGGGGCCAAAAACATTCAGTACTTC.

This clonotype was seen at least ten times. The rearrangement joins TRBV10-3 to TRBJ1-5; tentatively, D is TRBD1 (6 bases). CDR3 length equals 15 residues. With 6 bases removed from V and 0 bases from J, the gap between germline ends came to 12 bases. Per the germline V gene, CDR1 is ENHRY and CDR2 is SYGVKD. The CDR3 protein is CAISQEGGSNQPQHF. The CDR3 DNA reads as TGTGCCATCAGCCAGGAGGGGGGTAGCAATCAGCCCCAGCATTTT.

This clonotype was recorded many times. The chain has TRBV4-2 and TRBJ2-1; a weak D match, TRBD1 (6 bases). With 4 bases removed from V and 3 bases from J, the gap between germline ends came to 13 bases. The CDR3 loop spans 15 amino acids. Germline V gene sequence: CDR1 LGHNA, CDR2 YNFKEQ. The CDR3 bases are TGTGCCAGCAGCCCTGCCGGGACAAGCTACAATGAGCAGTTCTTC. It specifies CASSPAGTSYNEQFF.

This clonotype turned up a few times. V usage is TRBV5-6 and J usage is TRBJ1-2; 12 bases match TRBD1. Trimming cost V 4 bases and J 7 bases; bases outside gene matches: 5. Germline CDR1 and CDR2: SGHDT and YYEEEE. The CDR3 runs 14 residues. CDR3 loop: CASSPGQGAIGYTF. Here the CDR3 DNA reads TGTGCCAGCAGCCCGGGACAGGGGGCAATTGGCTACACCTTC.

The table lists this clonotype with many counts. CDR3: CASSQPSQTQYF. The CDR3 coding sequence is TGTGCCAGCAGCCAACCGAGCCAGACCCAGTACTTC. This rearrangement joins TRBV3-1 to TRBJ2-5; D gene uncertain. This CDR3 spans 12 amino acids. V was clipped by 2 bases and J by 6 bases, with 7 bases between them. Germline V gene lookup returns CDR1 LGHDT and CDR2 YNNKEL (reference sequence).

This clonotype was found many times. The chain uses TRBV20-1 and TRBJ2-3; maybe TRBD2 (5 bases). Germline V gives CDR1 DFQATT, CDR2 SNEGSKA (reference sequence). The V gene lost 5 bases and the J gene lost 2 bases, with 8 bases spanning the gap. The length of the CDR3 is 12 residues. The CDR3 protein is CSARGPTDTQYF. As DNA, the CDR3 is TGCAGTGCTCGAGGGCCCACAGATACGCAGTATTTT.

This clonotype occurred a few times. The chain employs TRBV6-1 and TRBJ1-6, with D unclear. V dropped 2 bases and J dropped 14 bases, with 16 bases sitting between them. This CDR3 has 14 amino acids. Germline V gives CDR1 MNHNS, CDR2 SASEGT. The CDR3 DNA is TGTGCCAGCAGTGAATCCCTATCAGGACGCTCCCTCCACTTT. It translates to CASSESLSGRSLHF.

This clonotype was recorded at least ten times. The chain joins TRBV5-1 to TRBJ1-6, with 8 nucleotides matching TRBD1. Trimming at V came to 4 bases and at J to 16 bases, leaving 7 bases not matched to a gene. Germline V lookup: CDR1 SGHRS, CDR2 YFSETQ. The CDR3 covers 12 residues. The CDR3 region has the DNA TGCGCCAGCAGCCCCGGGACAGGTCCACTCCACTTT. Its translation: CASSPGTGPLHF. Together with reference TRBV5-1 and TRBJ1-6, the CDR3 gives the full variable domain: KAGVTQTPRYLIKTRGQQVTLSCSPISGHRSVSWYQQTPGQGLQFLFEYFSETQRNKGNFPGRFSGRQFSNSRSEMNVSTLELGDSALYLCASSPGTGPLHFGNGTRLTVT.

This clonotype occurred many times. V is TRBV21-1 and J is TRBJ2-1; the D call TRBD1 from the table was never checked on the DNA. TRBV21-1 has pseudogene status. The CDR3 has 15 residues. The chain's CDR3 is CASSQQGLLDNEQFF. The CDR3 DNA follows: TGTGCCAGCAGTCAACAGGGGCTTCTCGACAATGAGCAGTTCTTC.

At least ten counts were recorded for this clonotype. A much larger clone lies one base from this, so it may be a read error. The rearrangement links TRBV12-3 or TRBV12-4 to TRBJ1-5; the match to TRBD1 covers 9 bases. The CDR3 is made up of 14 amino acids. This chain's CDR3 is CASSQDRGRQHQHF. CDR3 sequence (DNA): TGTGCCAGCAGTCAGGACAGGGGACGTCAGCACCAGCATTTT.

This clonotype was counted ten times or more. This chain links TRBV27 with TRBJ2-3, with TRBD1 identical over 9 bases. The CDR3 covers 16 residues. J lost 4 bases, V lost 5 bases, and 10 bases had no gene match. Germline lookup yields CDR1 MNHEY and CDR2 SMNVEV (reference sequence). CDR3 nucleotides: TGTGCCAGCAGTCTCCAACAGGGGGCGCCGGCAGATACGCAGTATTTT. Its protein product is CASSLQQGAPADTQYF.

This clonotype was detected ten times or more. This chain joins TRBV20-1 and TRBJ2-3; 13 nucleotides match TRBD2. After removal of 5 bases from V and 5 bases from J, the junction contained 10 bases not matched to a gene. CDR1 and CDR2 from the germline V gene are DFQATT and SNEGSKA (reference sequence). This CDR3 is built from 16 residues. The CDR3 loop reads CSAYGLAGDQVDTQYF. The CDR3 DNA follows: TGCAGTGCTTACGGACTAGCGGGGGACCAAGTAGATACGCAGTATTTT.

This clonotype was counted at least ten times. The chain combines TRBV7-6 with TRBJ2-7; D might be TRBD2 (5 bases). The V end lost 2 bases, the J end lost 0 bases, and 11 bases lay between the germline ends. CDR1 is SGHVS, CDR2 FNYEAQ, per germline. This CDR3 contains 15 residues. CDR3 bases: TGTGCCAGCAGCTTAAGAGGGCTCAACTCCTACGAGCAGTACTTC. Translated, it gives CASSLRGLNSYEQYF. The full variable domain, completed using reference TRBV7-6 and TRBJ2-7, is GAGVSQSPRYKVTKRGQDVALRCDPISGHVSLYWYRQALGQGPEFLTYFNYEAQQDKSGLPNDRFSAERPEGSISTLTIQRTEQRDSAMYRCASSLRGLNSYEQYFGPGTRLTVT.

Ten or more counts support this clonotype. CDR3 in DNA: TGTGCCAGCAGCCCCTTAGCGGACAATGAGCAGTTCTTC. This codes for CASSPLADNEQFF. This sequence joins TRBV3-1 and TRBJ2-1, with a tentative D call TRBD2 (6 bases). This CDR3 spans 13 amino acids. Germline CDR1 LGHDT, CDR2 YNNKEL (reference sequence). The germline V and J ends were trimmed by 4 bases and 5 bases, with 9 bases remaining between them.

This clonotype was picked up many times. The rearrangement links TRBV5-1 to TRBJ2-3; 11 bases line up with TRBD2. This CDR3 is 15 amino acids long. Germline trimming cut 5 bases from V and 2 bases from J; bases unmatched to any gene: 4. Germline V gives CDR1 SGHRS, CDR2 YFSETQ. The CDR3 region is CASRTSGDPTDTQYF. The DNA of the CDR3 is TGCGCCAGCAGGACTAGCGGGGATCCCACAGATACGCAGTATTTT. The full variable domain, completed using reference TRBV5-1 and TRBJ2-3, is KAGVTQTPRYLIKTRGQQVTLSCSPISGHRSVSWYQQTPGQGLQFLFEYFSETQRNKGNFPGRFSGRQFSNSRSEMNVSTLELGDSALYLCASRTSGDPTDTQYFGPGTRLTVL.

The table lists this clonotype with many counts. V is TRBV13 and J is TRBJ1-1; D not resolved. The germline V gene encodes CDR1 PRHDT and CDR2 FYEKMQ (reference sequence). V dropped 5 bases and J dropped 1 base, with 14 bases sitting between them. CDR3 size: 15 residues. The CDR3 sequence: CASSPPVGWNTEAFF. In DNA form, the CDR3 reads TGTGCCAGCAGCCCCCCCGTGGGATGGAACACTGAAGCTTTCTTT. Drawing the rest from reference TRBV13 and TRBJ1-1, the complete variable domain is AAGVIQSPRHLIKEKRETATLKCYPIPRHDTVYWYQQGPGQDPQFLISFYEKMQSDKGSIPDRFSAQQFSDYHSELNMSSLELGDSALYFCASSPPVGWNTEAFFGQGTRLTVV.

This clonotype was seen ten or more times. The rearrangement joins TRBV20-1 to TRBJ1-5; D is possibly TRBD1 (6 bases). V dropped 5 bases and J dropped 0 bases, with 11 bases sitting between them. From germline, CDR1 is DFQATT and CDR2 SNEGSKA (reference sequence). The CDR3 loop spans 14 amino acids. The CDR3 nucleotides read TGCAGTGCTGAACAGGGAGGTAGCAATCAGCCCCAGCATTTT. Protein sequence: CSAEQGGSNQPQHF.

This clonotype was found many times. The rearrangement uses TRBV20-1 and TRBJ1-3, with 9 bases fitting TRBD1. V lost 5 bases and J lost 1; bases outside the gene matches: 3. There are 14 residues in the CDR3. CDR1 is DFQATT, CDR2 SNEGSKA, per germline (reference sequence). CDR3 residues: CSAGDRVSGNTIYF. The DNA for the CDR3 is TGCAGTGCTGGGGACAGGGTGTCTGGAAACACCATATATTTT.

At least ten counts were recorded for this clonotype. V and J are TRBV5-1 and TRBJ2-5; D is unclear. Deletions cut 3 bases from V and 3 bases from J, with 9 bases between. The CDR3 is 13 residues long. The V gene's germline CDR1 is SGHRS and CDR2 YFSETQ. CDR3 in amino acids: CASSYYSKETQYF. DNA for the CDR3: TGCGCCAGCAGCTACTACTCGAAAGAGACCCAGTACTTC.

J is TRBJ1-1 and V is TRBV5-1; D gene unclear. Germline V CDR1 and CDR2: SGHRS, YFSETQ. The CDR3 is made up of 13 amino acids. V lost 3 bases to trimming and J lost 1 base, with 7 bases between them. DNA for the CDR3: TGCGCCAGCAGCTCCTCTTCGAACACTGAAGCTTTCTTT. It is translated as CASSSSSNTEAFF.

This clonotype was detected a few times. The rearrangement joins TRBV11-3 to TRBJ2-2, with D perhaps matching TRBD2 (6 bases). Germline V gene data show CDR1 as SGHNT and CDR2 as YENEEA. The V gene lost 5 bases and the J gene lost 3 bases, with 13 bases spanning the gap. This CDR3 has 15 amino acids. Here the CDR3 DNA reads TGTGCCAGCAGCCCCGGGACTCCTGACACCGGGGAGCTGTTTTTT. Translated: CASSPGTPDTGELFF.

This clonotype was seen ten or more times. The chain recombines TRBV11-1 with TRBJ2-5; weak D call: TRBD1 (6 bases). The CDR3 consists of 17 residues. Trimming stripped 1 base from V and 5 bases from J, with 20 bases between. CDR1 SGHAT and CDR2 FQDESV come from the germline V gene (reference sequence). CDR3: CASSLDGRLRGVETQYF. The CDR3, as DNA: TGTGCCAGCAGCTTAGACGGTCGACTCAGGGGCGTTGAGACCCAGTACTTC. Combining the CDR3 with reference TRBV11-1 and TRBJ2-5 gives the whole variable domain EAEVAQSPRYKITEKSQAVAFWCDPISGHATLYWYRQILGQGPELLVQFQDESVVDDSQLPKDRFSAERLKGVDSTLKIQPAELGDSAMYLCASSLDGRLRGVETQYFGPGTRLLVL.

At least ten counts were recorded for this clonotype. The chain has TRBV5-6 and TRBJ1-2, with 8 bases fitting TRBD1. From germline, CDR1 is SGHDT and CDR2 YYEEEE. The V gene end was trimmed by 0 bases and the J gene end by 2 bases; junction bases not matched to a gene: 6. CDR3 size: 16 residues. CDR3 loop: CASSLVAGGANYGYTF. CDR3 bases: TGTGCCAGCAGCTTGGTGGCAGGGGGCGCGAACTATGGCTACACCTTC.

This clonotype was detected many times. The chain is built from TRBV5-1 and TRBJ2-1; 8 bases are shared with TRBD1. This CDR3 is 15 amino acids long. CDR1 is SGHRS and CDR2 is YFSETQ in the germline V gene. The V segment lost 4 bases and the J segment 2 bases; nucleotides outside the gene matches: 5. This CDR3 is CASSQGQGAYNEQFF. The CDR3 bases are TGCGCCAGCAGCCAAGGACAGGGCGCCTACAATGAGCAGTTCTTC.

This clonotype has a count of ten or more. This chain uses TRBV29-1 with TRBJ2-7; D gene uncertain. Trimming shortened V by 0 bases and J by 2 bases, and 11 bases separated the two germline ends. CDR1 and CDR2 from the germline V gene are SQVTM and ANQGSEA. The CDR3 loop spans 14 amino acids. The CDR3 bases are TGCAGCGTTGAAGAACAAGGTCTCCCCTACGAGCAGTACTTC. This gives the protein CSVEEQGLPYEQYF.

This clonotype was counted many times. The chain employs TRBV15 and TRBJ2-7, with 7 bases aligning to TRBD1. The CDR3 has 15 amino acids. The trim removed 2 bases at V and 3 bases at J, leaving 7 bases unmatched. Germline CDR1 and CDR2: LNHNV and YYDKDF (reference sequence). CDR3 protein: CATSRTGQNLYEQYF. The CDR3 DNA reads TGTGCCACCAGCAGAACGGGACAGAACCTCTACGAGCAGTACTTC.